These 14 T cell receptor beta chains share one sample of origin, sequenced in a study of T cell repertoires in aging, cancer and after chemotherapy. Rearranged V-D-J TRB sequences were amplified with a mixed TRB-A/B primer pool. TCRdb called the multiplex PCR reads again in MiXCR, with one record for every CDR3 protein. Of over 2,000 distinct CDR3 sequences detected, roughly half appear once; the ten largest clones hold roughly 4.3%. Amplification of TCR beta used genomic DNA extracted from peripheral blood. The sequenced material came from blood. Receptor source: a human donor with a solid tumor.

The V and J genes are TRBV10-3 and TRBJ1-1, with a tentative D call TRBD1 (6 bases). CDR3 size: 14 residues. Germline CDR1 and CDR2: ENHRY and SYGVKD. The V and J ends lost 5 bases and 4 bases respectively, with 14 bases between them. CDR3 sequence: CAISIQGGGTEAFF. The CDR3, as DNA: TGTGCCATCAGTATACAGGGTGGGGGCACTGAAGCTTTCTTT.

The V and J genes are TRBV29-1 and TRBJ2-3; D call uncertain. Germline V lookup: CDR1 SQVTM, CDR2 ANQGSEA. The CDR3 has 11 amino acids. Trimming shortened V by 6 bases and J by 4 bases, and 8 bases separated the two germline ends. CDR3 nucleotide sequence: TGCAGCGTCGGACCGTCAGATACGCAGTATTTT. Translated: CSVGPSDTQYF.

The table lists this clonotype with a count of one. The rearrangement joins TRBV6-1 to TRBJ2-7; D call uncertain. This CDR3 spans 12 amino acids. The V end was cut by 4 bases, the J end by 0 bases, with 4 bases between. From germline, CDR1 is MNHNS and CDR2 SASEGT. The DNA for the CDR3 is TGTGCCAGCAGTGTTGTCTCCTACGAGCAGTACTTC. It translates to CASSVVSYEQYF.

This clonotype has just a few counts. This chain connects TRBV27 to TRBJ1-2; D possibly corresponds to TRBD1 (5 bases). The germline V and J ends were trimmed by 6 bases and 2 bases, with 10 bases remaining between them. CDR3 length: 13 amino acids. Germline assignment: CDR1 MNHEY and CDR2 SMNVEV (reference sequence). CDR3 amino acids: CASRYSGNYGYTF. CDR3 DNA sequence: TGTGCCAGCAGATATTCAGGGAACTATGGCTACACCTTC.

The rearrangement links TRBV12-3 or TRBV12-4 to TRBJ1-2; D unclear. V lost 5 bases and J lost 5, with 12 bases in between. The CDR3 has 13 residues. The CDR3 protein is CASSGPQPYGYTF. Here the CDR3 DNA reads TGTGCCAGCAGTGGGCCGCAACCGTATGGCTACACCTTC.

This clonotype has only a few counts. This rearrangement joins TRBV19 to TRBJ1-6; possibly TRBD1 for D (5 bases). The CDR3 consists of 14 residues. Trimming shortened V by 4 bases and J by 7 bases, and 11 bases separated the two germline ends. The germline V gene encodes CDR1 LNHDA and CDR2 SQIVND (reference sequence). The CDR3 here is CASSKGTENSPLHF. The CDR3, as DNA: TGTGCCAGTAGTAAGGGGACGGAGAATTCACCCCTCCACTTT.

The chain couples TRBV19 to TRBJ1-2; no reliable D call. The germline V gene encodes CDR1 LNHDA and CDR2 SQIVND (reference sequence). The V gene lost 8 bases and the J gene lost 8 bases, with 21 bases spanning the gap. This CDR3 is 14 amino acids long. CDR3 residues: CASGFAGSLRGYTF. Written as DNA, the CDR3 is TGTGCCAGTGGTTTTGCCGGGAGCTTAAGGGGCTACACCTTC.

The chain carries TRBV20-1 and TRBJ2-7; 8 bases are a match to TRBD2. The CDR3 loop spans 15 amino acids. J was trimmed by 1 base and V by 3 bases; bases with no gene match: 8. Germline loops: CDR1 DFQATT, CDR2 SNEGSKA (reference sequence). The CDR3 loop reads CSASRASGLSYEQYF. The CDR3 DNA sequence: TGCAGTGCTAGTAGGGCTAGCGGGCTATCCTACGAGCAGTACTTC.

The table lists this clonotype with a few counts. The gene calls are TRBV10-3 and TRBJ1-5; D might be TRBD1 (5 bases). CDR3 size: 15 residues. Trimming left V 3 bases short and J 9 bases short, with 18 bases between. Germline CDR1 ENHRY, CDR2 SYGVKD. CDR3 DNA sequence: TGTGCCATCAGTGAAAGGGTTGGGGGTGATGCGCCCCAGCATTTT. Translating gives CAISERVGGDAPQHF.

The chain is built from TRBV5-4 and TRBJ2-1, with 14 bases aligning to TRBD2. The J call may be in error: the DNA end matches TRBJ2-5 better. Germline CDR1 is SGHNT and CDR2 is YYREEE (reference sequence). This CDR3 spans 16 amino acids. In DNA, the CDR3 is TGTGCCAGCAGCAGGATGACTAGCGGGGGGGGCAAGACCCAGTACTTC. Protein: CASSRMTSGGGKTQYF.

In its sample, this clonotype was seen a few times. The V call is TRBV29-1, the J call TRBJ2-7; 7 bases match TRBD1. V shed 5 bases and J 5 bases; nucleotides not matched to a gene: 9. This CDR3 comprises 13 residues. Germline V gene data show CDR1 as SQVTM and CDR2 as ANQGSEA. The CDR3 DNA reads TGCAGCGTTTCCGACAGGGAGTTCGACGAGCAGTACTTC. Translating gives CSVSDREFDEQYF.

In this sample, this clonotype turned up once. The CDR3 DNA sequence: TGCAGCGTGGGACGAGGGACCGGGGAGCTGTTTTTT. Translation gives CSVGRGTGELFF. The genes are TRBV29-1 and TRBJ2-2; D tentatively reads TRBD1 or TRBD2 (5 bases each). V was shortened by 6 bases and J by 5 bases, with 10 bases between the two germline ends. The CDR3 has 12 residues. Germline loops: CDR1 SQVTM, CDR2 ANQGSEA.

As concerns this clonotype: Relative to the germline gene, one junction end is altered; a read error may explain this. The chain uses TRBV9 and TRBJ1-2, with 9 bases fitting TRBD1. This CDR3 spans 13 amino acids. Germline-derived CDR1 and CDR2 are SGDLS and YYNGEE. CDR3 amino acids: CASSDLLTGQGAF. The CDR3 DNA is TGTGCCAGCAGCGACCTCCTCACGGGACAGGGAGCCTTC.

This clonotype has only a few counts. The CDR3 reads CASSLSSGGFTDTQYF. The CDR3 region has the DNA TGTGCCAGCAGCCTTTCTAGCGGGGGGTTCACAGATACGCAGTATTTT. The chain is built from TRBV12-3 or TRBV12-4 and TRBJ2-3; 11 nucleotides line up with TRBD2. There are 16 residues in the CDR3. V shed 6 bases and J 2 bases; nucleotides not matched to a gene: 7.